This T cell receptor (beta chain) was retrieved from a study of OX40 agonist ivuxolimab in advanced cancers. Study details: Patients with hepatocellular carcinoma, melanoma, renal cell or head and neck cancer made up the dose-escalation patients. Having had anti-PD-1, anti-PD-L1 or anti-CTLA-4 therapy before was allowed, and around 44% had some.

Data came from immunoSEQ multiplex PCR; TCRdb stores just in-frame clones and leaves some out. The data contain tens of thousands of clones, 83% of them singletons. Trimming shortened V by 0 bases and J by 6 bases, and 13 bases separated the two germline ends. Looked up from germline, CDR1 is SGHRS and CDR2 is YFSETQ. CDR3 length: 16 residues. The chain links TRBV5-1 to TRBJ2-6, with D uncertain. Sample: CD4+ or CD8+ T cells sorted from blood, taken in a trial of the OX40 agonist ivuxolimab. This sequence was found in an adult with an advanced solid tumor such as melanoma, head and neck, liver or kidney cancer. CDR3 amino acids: CASSLEAAGMANVLTF. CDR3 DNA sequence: TGCGCCAGCAGCTTGGAGGCTGCCGGTATGGCCAACGTCCTGACTTTC.